This T cell receptor beta chain is drawn from a study of CD8+ T cells in alopecia areata. This CDR3 has 14 residues. Germline CDR1 SQVTM, CDR2 ANQGSEA. Trimming pared 0 bases from V and 4 bases from J, leaving 12 bases between. Treatment described: oral pan-JAK inhibitor, 5-10 mg twice daily. As the sequencing template, cDNA was produced by extracting RNA and reverse transcribing it. Produced via immunoSEQ multiplex PCR; TCRdb's table is partial and in-frame only. There are about 190,000 clones in the sample; around 56% occur only once, and around 0.7% lies in the top ten. This clone has only a few counts.

The source of this sequence is a human donor with alopecia areata. The chain employs TRBV29-1 and TRBJ1-2; possible D gene TRBD1, 5 bases. The material sequenced was CD4+ T cells sorted from blood, taken at week 4, from a patient treated with tofacitinib. This chain's CDR3 is CSVEDRQGGYGYTF. Here the CDR3 DNA reads TGCAGCGTTGAAGATCGGCAGGGTGGCTATGGCTACACCTTC. Drawing the rest from reference TRBV29-1 and TRBJ1-2, the complete variable domain is SAVISQKPSRDICQRGTSLTIQCQVDSQVTMMFWYRQQPGQSLTLIATANQGSEATYESGFVIDKFPISRPNLTFSTLTVSNMSPEDSSIYLCSVEDRQGGYGYTFGSGTRLTVV.